This T cell receptor beta chain stems from a study of beta chain features in type 1 diabetes. The entirety of the isolated RNA underwent reverse transcription, so expressed TCRB transcripts were sequenced. Repertoires were generated with immunoSEQ multiplex PCR, while TCRdb's copy carries only in-frame clones and drops some. In the table there are about 210,000 clones, roughly a tenth of which are singletons. This CDR3 region has 14 residues. Germline loops: CDR1 SGHRS, CDR2 YFSETQ. With V trimmed by 3 bases and J by 5 bases, 6 bases remained unmatched. Material for sequencing was central memory CD4+ T cells from blood. This sequence originates from a man between 18 and 29 years old in good health. The chain has TRBV5-1 and TRBJ2-7; 9 bases map to TRBD1. This chain's CDR3 is CASSYRDREDEQYF. In nucleotides, the CDR3 is TGCGCCAGCAGCTACCGGGACAGGGAGGACGAGCAGTACTTC.